The sequence of this T cell receptor (beta chain) was determined in a study of control samples from healthy donors and cancer patients. Here immunoSEQ multiplex PCR was the method, and the copy in TCRdb shows in-frame clones only, minus some. Among over 100,000 clones listed, around 90% were seen once. Germline V gene data show CDR1 as SGHRS and CDR2 as YFSETQ. J gave up 1 base and V 4 bases, and 15 bases lay outside the gene matches. The CDR3 spans 19 residues. The source material was blood. The rearrangement joins TRBV5-1 to TRBJ2-3, with TRBD2 matching over 10 bases. The origin of this receptor is a woman aged 18-30 years in good health. CDR3 DNA: TGCGCCAGCAGCCGACAGGGGAAAGCGGGAGGGCCGGGCACAGATACGCAGTATTTT. Encoded protein: CASSRQGKAGGPGTDTQYF.